The 26 T cell receptor beta chains presented below share a single source sample, sequenced in a study of blood T cell repertoires in COVID-19. The table came from immunoSEQ multiplex PCR; TCRdb's copy has only in-frame clones and leaves some out. Of around 130,000 clones in the sample, more than 75% are singletons; the top ten hold about 4.3%. Sequences were obtained from peripheral blood. These TCRs come from an elderly woman with acute or convalescent COVID-19.

In this sample, this clone turned up a few times. The chain joins TRBV19 to TRBJ2-2; TRBD1 might be the D (5 bases). Germline CDR1 reads LNHDA; CDR2 reads SQIVND (reference sequence). V lost 5 bases to trimming and J lost 6 bases, with 16 bases between them. This CDR3 contains 15 residues. The CDR3 DNA follows: TGTGCCAGTAGTTCCGCGGCAGGGTCAGCCGGGGAGCTGTTTTTT. Its protein product is CASSSAAGSAGELFF.

This clone is a singleton in its sample. This chain links TRBV3-1 (or the pseudogene TRBV3-2) with TRBJ2-5; perhaps TRBD2 as D (6 bases). CDR1 is LGHDT and CDR2 is YNNKEL in the germline V gene (reference sequence). The ends were cut back, 4 bases at V and 2 bases at J, with 8 bases in the middle. The CDR3 runs to 13 residues. CDR3 in DNA: TGTGCCAGCAGCCGGGGGGTTCAAGAGACCCAGTACTTC. Amino acids: CASSRGVQETQYF.

The chain combines TRBV20-1 with TRBJ2-7; TRBD1 aligns across 10 bases. CDR3 size: 14 residues. V shed 3 bases and J 3 bases; nucleotides not matched to a gene: 5. In germline, CDR1 is DFQATT, CDR2 SNEGSKA (reference sequence). The CDR3 loop is CSASVTGGGYEQYF. Here the CDR3 DNA reads TGCAGTGCTAGTGTGACAGGGGGCGGCTACGAGCAGTACTTC.

The chain employs TRBV10-3 and TRBJ1-1, with TRBD1 identical over 7 bases. The CDR3 consists of 12 residues. Germline assignment: CDR1 ENHRY and CDR2 SYGVKD. Trimming at V came to 6 bases and at J to 12 bases, leaving 10 bases not matched to a gene. CDR3 coding DNA: TGTGCCATCAGCGGGGACAGCAAGAGGACTTTCTTT. This codes for CAISGDSKRTFF.

This clone has just one count. The J gene is TRBJ2-1, the V gene TRBV3-1 (or the pseudogene TRBV3-2), with 12 bases that match TRBD2. CDR3 size: 14 residues. The V and J ends lost 7 bases and 9 bases, in that order; junction bases with no gene match: 7. Germline-derived CDR1 and CDR2 are LGHDT and YNNKEL (reference sequence). The CDR3 coding sequence is TGTGCCAGCAACACACTAGCGGGGGGCGGTGAGCAGTTCTTC. This translates into CASNTLAGGGEQFF.

This clone was observed a handful of times. CDR3 residues: CASCQGIGQPQHF. The CDR3 bases are TGTGCCAGCTGTCAGGGGATAGGTCAGCCCCAGCATTTT. The rearrangement uses TRBV6-6 and TRBJ1-5; D possibly corresponds to TRBD1 (6 bases). Germline lookup yields CDR1 MNHNY and CDR2 SVGAGI (reference sequence). V was shortened by 8 bases and J by 6 bases, with 14 bases between the two germline ends. The CDR3 is 13 amino acids.

V gene TRBV28 combines with J gene TRBJ1-5; perhaps TRBD1 as D (6 bases). The CDR3 spans 13 residues. Trimming shortened V by 5 bases and J by 6 bases, and 11 bases separated the two germline ends. Per the germline V gene, CDR1 is MDHEN and CDR2 is SYDVKM. CDR3 nucleotides: TGTGCCAGCAGTACAGGGTGGGCTCAGCCCCAGCATTTT. This translates into CASSTGWAQPQHF.

This clone was counted at least ten times. DNA for the CDR3: TGTGCCAGCAGTATCGACAGGGGTCAGCCCCAGCATTTT. Translated: CASSIDRGQPQHF. The chain uses TRBV2 and TRBJ1-5, with TRBD1 matching 8 bases. This CDR3 spans 13 amino acids. The V segment lost 5 bases and the J segment 6 bases; nucleotides outside the gene matches: 3. Germline loops: CDR1 SNHLY, CDR2 FYNNEI.

The chain employs TRBV5-1 and TRBJ2-4, with D unclear. Looked up from germline, CDR1 is SGHRS and CDR2 is YFSETQ. The V end lost 4 bases, the J end lost 5 bases, and 10 bases lay between the germline ends. The CDR3 sequence is 13 residues long. The CDR3 loop reads CASSPGSENIQYF. In DNA form, the CDR3 reads TGCGCCAGCAGCCCAGGATCGGAAAACATTCAGTACTTC.

The V gene is TRBV29-1, the J gene TRBJ2-2; 7 nucleotides line up with TRBD1. Germline CDR1 SQVTM, CDR2 ANQGSEA. Trimming cost V 6 bases and J 2 bases; bases outside gene matches: 6. This CDR3 is 14 amino acids long. The CDR3 region is CSVNRDRNTGELFF. CDR3 DNA: TGCAGCGTCAACCGGGACAGAAACACCGGGGAGCTGTTTTTT.

The chain joins TRBV6-5 to TRBJ2-7; no definite D call. The germline CDR1 and CDR2 sequences are MNHEY and SVGAGI. The length of the CDR3 is 15 residues. V was trimmed by 3 bases and J by 0 bases, leaving 12 bases between them. In DNA form, the CDR3 reads TGTGCCAGCAGTTATGATCGAGACTCCTCCTACGAGCAGTACTTC. Protein sequence: CASSYDRDSSYEQYF.

The rearrangement joins TRBV10-3 to TRBJ2-2, with 8 bases lining up with TRBD1. The CDR3 runs to 20 residues. Germline V CDR1 and CDR2: ENHRY, SYGVKD. The trim removed 3 bases at V and 4 bases at J, leaving 19 bases unmatched. CDR3 amino acids: CAISDPPRQGAYFITGELFF. The CDR3 DNA sequence: TGTGCCATCAGTGACCCCCCCCGGCAGGGGGCGTACTTTATCACCGGGGAGCTGTTTTTT.

The J gene is TRBJ1-2, the V gene TRBV5-5; unclear D gene. Germline lookup yields CDR1 SGHKS and CDR2 YYEKEE (reference sequence). The CDR3 loop spans 15 amino acids. Deletions cut 0 bases from V and 8 bases from J, with 17 bases between. DNA for the CDR3: TGTGCCAGCAGCTTGGCCGCCTCCGGGTTGCAGGGCTACACCTTC. This translates into CASSLAASGLQGYTF.

J is TRBJ2-7 and V is TRBV28, with 7 bases that match TRBD2. This CDR3 is built from 16 residues. The germline V gene has CDR1 MDHEN and CDR2 SYDVKM. J lost 5 bases, V lost 6 bases, and 16 bases had no gene match. In DNA form, the CDR3 reads TGTGCCAGCAGCCTATACAGGATTCTGGCGGGAGACGAGCAGTACTTC. It encodes CASSLYRILAGDEQYF.

CDR3 in DNA: TGTGCCAGCAACCTACAGGGGGCTGAGCAGCCCCAGCATTTT. Translated: CASNLQGAEQPQHF. The rearrangement links TRBV6-6 to TRBJ1-5, with TRBD1 identical over 9 bases. Per the germline V gene, CDR1 is MNHNY and CDR2 is SVGAGI (reference sequence). The CDR3 length is 14 residues. V was clipped by 7 bases and J by 7 bases; unmatched bases: 8.

In this sample, this clone turned up a few times. The gene calls are TRBV29-1 and TRBJ1-2; 7 nucleotides align to TRBD1. This CDR3 spans 12 amino acids. Germline trimming cut 4 bases from V and 2 bases from J; bases unmatched to any gene: 1. CDR1 SQVTM and CDR2 ANQGSEA come from the germline V gene. The CDR3 sequence is CSVGGQNYGYTF. The DNA for the CDR3 is TGCAGCGTTGGGGGACAGAACTATGGCTACACCTTC.

The chain joins TRBV28 to TRBJ2-7, with a weak D call TRBD2 (5 bases). CDR3 length: 14 amino acids. The germline V and J ends were trimmed by 3 bases and 5 bases, with 14 bases remaining between them. Germline CDR1 MDHEN, CDR2 SYDVKM. The CDR3 DNA reads TGTGCCAGCAGTTTGGCGGGTGGTTCCCACGAGCAGTACTTC. Protein: CASSLAGGSHEQYF. Drawing the rest from reference TRBV28 and TRBJ2-7, the complete variable domain is DVKVTQSSRYLVKRTGEKVFLECVQDMDHENMFWYRQDPGLGLRLIYFSYDVKMKEKGDIPEGYSVSREKKERFSLILESASTNQTSMYLCASSLAGGSHEQYFGPGTRLTVT.

The gene calls are TRBV7-2 and TRBJ2-3; D possibly corresponds to TRBD1 (6 bases). Germline-derived CDR1 and CDR2 are SGHTA and FQGNSA. The CDR3 is 15 residues long. V shed 1 base and J shed 4 bases, with 12 bases lying between them. This CDR3 reads CASSLGYRVSDTQYF. For the CDR3, the DNA is TGTGCCAGCAGCTTAGGGTACAGGGTATCAGATACGCAGTATTTT. Together with reference TRBV7-2 and TRBJ2-3, the CDR3 gives the full variable domain: GAGVSQSPSNKVTEKGKDVELRCDPISGHTALYWYRQSLGQGLEFLIYFQGNSAPDKSGLPSDRFSAERTGGSVSTLTIQRTQQEDSAVYLCASSLGYRVSDTQYFGPGTRLTVL.

The V and J genes are TRBV24-1 and TRBJ2-2; TRBD2 agrees at 11 bases. Germline V gene lookup returns CDR1 KGHDR and CDR2 SFDVKD. The CDR3 is 15 residues long. After removal of 6 bases from V and 4 bases from J, the junction contained 3 bases not matched to a gene. CDR3: CATSRGLAGTGELFF. The CDR3 nucleotides are TGTGCCACCAGTCGCGGACTAGCGGGCACCGGGGAGCTGTTTTTT.

The V call is TRBV28, the J call TRBJ2-2; the match to TRBD1 covers 10 bases. This CDR3 is built from 14 residues. The trim removed 6 bases at V and 5 bases at J, leaving 3 bases unmatched. Germline CDR1 and CDR2: MDHEN and SYDVKM. Written as DNA, the CDR3 is TGTGCCAGCAGCCGGACAGGGGGAACCGGGGAGCTGTTTTTT. Its translation: CASSRTGGTGELFF.

The chain recombines TRBV7-3 with TRBJ2-3, with D possibly matching TRBD2 (6 bases). The CDR3 is 14 amino acids. CDR1 SGHTA and CDR2 FQGTGA come from the germline V gene. V was shortened by 1 base and J by 1 base, with 6 bases between the two germline ends. As DNA, the CDR3 is TGTGCCAGCAGCTTAAGCGGGGGCACAGATACGCAGTATTTT. This gives the protein CASSLSGGTDTQYF.

V is TRBV27 and J is TRBJ2-3; 7 bases fit TRBD1. Trimming took 7 bases from V and 4 from J; bases not matched to a gene: 5. The CDR3 is 13 residues long. The germline V gene has CDR1 MNHEY and CDR2 SMNVEV (reference sequence). CDR3 region: CASNPTGSDTQYF. For the CDR3, the DNA is TGTGCCAGCAACCCGACAGGGTCAGATACGCAGTATTTT.

The chain joins TRBV6-5 to TRBJ2-6; possible D gene TRBD1, 6 bases. Germline V gives CDR1 MNHEY, CDR2 SVGAGI. This CDR3 spans 16 amino acids. Trimming removed 4 bases at V and 0 bases at J, with 10 bases between. The DNA for the CDR3 is TGTGCCAGCAGTTCCCGAGGGGGCTCTGGGGCCAACGTCCTGACTTTC. It encodes CASSSRGGSGANVLTF.

The gene calls are TRBV7-8 and TRBJ2-3, with 7 bases lining up with TRBD1. CDR3 length: 15 residues. The V segment lost 5 bases and the J segment 0 bases; nucleotides outside the gene matches: 5. Per the germline V gene, CDR1 is SGHVS and CDR2 is FQNEAQ. The CDR3: CASSPLTGSTDTQYF. CDR3 bases: TGTGCCAGCAGCCCGTTGACAGGGAGCACAGATACGCAGTATTTT.

The V gene is TRBV5-1, the J gene TRBJ2-6, with a weak D call TRBD1 (6 bases). The CDR3 sequence is 15 residues long. The germline gives CDR1 SGHRS, CDR2 YFSETQ. V gave up 3 bases and J gave up 2 bases, with 9 bases separating them. Here the CDR3 reads CASSYRTAGANVLTF. Here the CDR3 DNA reads TGCGCCAGCAGCTACCGGACAGCTGGGGCCAACGTCCTGACTTTC. The whole variable domain, filled in from reference TRBV5-1 and TRBJ2-6, reads KAGVTQTPRYLIKTRGQQVTLSCSPISGHRSVSWYQQTPGQGLQFLFEYFSETQRNKGNFPGRFSGRQFSNSRSEMNVSTLELGDSALYLCASSYRTAGANVLTFGAGSRLTVL.

This chain connects TRBV2 to TRBJ2-7; weak D call: TRBD2 (6 bases). CDR1 is SNHLY, CDR2 FYNNEI, per germline. Between the trimmed V and J ends, which lost 6 bases and 2 bases, there was a span of 20 bases. This CDR3 region has 16 residues. The CDR3 sequence: CASREFHSGPPYEQYF. In DNA form, the CDR3 reads TGTGCCAGCAGGGAATTTCACAGCGGGCCCCCCTACGAGCAGTACTTC.